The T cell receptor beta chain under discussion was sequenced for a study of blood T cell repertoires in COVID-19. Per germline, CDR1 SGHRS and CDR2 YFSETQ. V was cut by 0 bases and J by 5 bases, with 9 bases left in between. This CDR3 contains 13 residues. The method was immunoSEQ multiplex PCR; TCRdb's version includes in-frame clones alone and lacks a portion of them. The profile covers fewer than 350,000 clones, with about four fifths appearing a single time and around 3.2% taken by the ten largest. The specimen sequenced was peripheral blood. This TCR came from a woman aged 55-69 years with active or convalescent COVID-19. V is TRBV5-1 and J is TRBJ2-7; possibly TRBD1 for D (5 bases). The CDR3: CASSLAGSDEQYF. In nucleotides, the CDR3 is TGCGCCAGCAGCTTGGCAGGGTCGGACGAGCAGTACTTC.